This T cell receptor beta chain was retrieved from a study of technical replicates of blood from a few donors. This table comes from immunoSEQ multiplex PCR, and its TCRdb copy is limited to in-frame clones, with some not included. The sample has 65,000 to 90,000 clones, approximately 86% seen once; the top ten hold roughly 4.8%. Germline assignment: CDR1 SGHNT and CDR2 YYREEE (reference sequence). V was pared by 4 bases and J by 4 bases, with 15 bases between. The CDR3 spans 14 residues. The sequencing input was PBMCs. The chain is built from TRBV5-4 and TRBJ2-7; D not resolved. This sequence was found in a human donor in good health. Some clones in this sample may be carry-over from other donors' samples. CDR3 bases: TGTGCCAGCAGCCGTGCCCCGACCAGGTACGAGCAGTACTTC. It translates to CASSRAPTRYEQYF.